The 20 T cell receptor beta chains presented below share a single source sample, sequenced in a study of PD-1 blockade in classical Hodgkin lymphoma. Every patient relapsed after autologous stem cell transplantation, and brentuximab vedotin exposure varied. The protocol was immunoSEQ multiplex PCR, while the TCRdb copy is restricted to in-frame clones and leaves out a portion. The data contain 10,000 to 14,000 clones, around 75% of them singletons. Source: peripheral blood mononuclear cells (PBMCs), taken at baseline. The receptors originated from a human donor with classical Hodgkin lymphoma.

The chain combines TRBV18 with TRBJ2-7; 7 nucleotides align to TRBD1. The CDR3 has 14 residues. The V gene's germline CDR1 is KGHSH and CDR2 LQKENI. The junction had 12 bases not matched to a gene; V was cut back by 6 bases and J by 7 bases. The CDR3 sequence: CASSQTGHRREQYF. CDR3 in DNA: TGTGCCAGCTCGCAGACAGGGCACCGGCGAGAGCAGTACTTC.

By share, this clone ranks as medium-sized (0.01 to 0.1%). V gene TRBV9 combines with J gene TRBJ1-6, with 7 positions matching TRBD1. V lost 7 bases to trimming and J lost 7 bases; unmatched junction nucleotides: 8. The CDR3 extends over 14 amino acids. Germline V gene sequence: CDR1 SGDLS, CDR2 YYNGEE. As DNA, the CDR3 is TGTGCCAGCGGACGAGACAGGGTGAATTCACCCCTCCACTTT. This gives the protein CASGRDRVNSPLHF.

The chain uses TRBV4-3 and TRBJ2-3; D is uncertain. Per germline, CDR1 LGHNA and CDR2 YSLEER. The CDR3 spans 14 residues. Trimming removed 0 bases from V and 5 bases from J, with 9 bases in between. The CDR3 protein is CASSQDFGRDTQYF. For the CDR3, the DNA is TGCGCCAGCAGCCAAGACTTCGGCAGAGATACGCAGTATTTT.

V is TRBV9 and J is TRBJ1-5; D remains unclear. Germline CDR1 SGDLS, CDR2 YYNGEE. V lost 3 bases to trimming and J lost 2 bases, with 12 bases between them. There are 15 residues in the CDR3. CDR3: CASSDGVSGNQPQHF. The CDR3 nucleotides read TGTGCCAGCAGCGACGGGGTTTCGGGCAATCAGCCCCAGCATTTT.

This clone was detected only once. The genes are TRBV2 and TRBJ1-1; D perhaps matches TRBD1 (5 bases). This CDR3 contains 16 residues. Trimming cost V 6 bases and J 1 base, with 18 bases left between them. Per germline, CDR1 SNHLY and CDR2 FYNNEI. CDR3 nucleotides: TGTGCCAGCAGCCAGGGACCCCCCAGCGGGAACACTGAAGCTTTCTTT. Translation gives CASSQGPPSGNTEAFF. The variable domain in full, completed from reference TRBV2 and TRBJ1-1, reads EPEVTQTPSHQVTQMGQEVILRCVPISNHLYFYWYRQILGQKVEFLVSFYNNEISEKSEIFDDQFSVERPDGSNFTLKIRSTKLEDSAMYFCASSQGPPSGNTEAFFGQGTRLTVV.

This chain joins TRBV2 and TRBJ1-6; D unresolved. CDR1 and CDR2 (germline): SNHLY, FYNNEI. The ends were cut back, 8 bases at V and 7 bases at J, with 12 bases in the middle. This CDR3 contains 13 residues. The CDR3: CASGRSQNSPLHF. The CDR3 DNA is TGTGCCAGCGGCCGGTCTCAAAATTCACCCCTCCACTTT. Full variable domain (remainder filled in from reference TRBV2 and TRBJ1-6): EPEVTQTPSHQVTQMGQEVILRCVPISNHLYFYWYRQILGQKVEFLVSFYNNEISEKSEIFDDQFSVERPDGSNFTLKIRSTKLEDSAMYFCASGRSQNSPLHFGNGTRLTVT.

J is TRBJ1-3 and V is TRBV6-5; 7 nucleotides align to TRBD1. The CDR3 totals 14 residues. Germline CDR1 is MNHEY and CDR2 is SVGAGI. V lost 5 bases to trimming and J lost 0 bases; unmatched junction nucleotides: 1. CDR3 protein: CASSRTGSGNTIYF. The CDR3 DNA follows: TGTGCCAGCAGTAGGACAGGCTCTGGAAACACCATATATTTT.

This clone showed up just a few times. The chain combines TRBV9 with TRBJ1-1; D unresolved. Trimming stripped 0 bases from V and 10 bases from J, with 4 bases between. The CDR3 is 10 residues long. Germline V gene sequence: CDR1 SGDLS, CDR2 YYNGEE. The CDR3: CASSVEAAFF. Here the CDR3 DNA reads TGTGCCAGCAGCGTAGAAGCAGCTTTCTTT. Using reference TRBV9 and TRBJ1-1 for the parts outside the CDR3, the full variable domain is DSGVTQTPKHLITATGQRVTLRCSPRSGDLSVYWYQQSLDQGLQFLIQYYNGEERAKGNILERFSAQQFPDLHSELNLSSLELGDSALYFCASSVEAAFFGQGTRLTVV.

This chain links TRBV4-3 with TRBJ2-7, with TRBD1 matching 8 bases. This CDR3 spans 16 amino acids. V lost 1 base, J lost 2 bases, and 7 bases stayed unmatched. CDR1 is LGHNA, CDR2 YSLEER, per germline. Here the CDR3 reads CASSQAPDRAPYEQYF. Here the CDR3 DNA reads TGCGCCAGCAGCCAAGCTCCGGACAGGGCTCCCTACGAGCAGTACTTC.

This sequence joins TRBV30 and TRBJ2-5, with 8 bases that match TRBD2. Germline CDR1 reads GTSNPN; CDR2 reads SVGIG (reference sequence). V lost 1 base, J lost 6 bases, and 7 bases stayed unmatched. The CDR3 consists of 14 residues. Here the CDR3 reads CAWSGSGGPKTQYF. The CDR3 bases are TGTGCCTGGAGTGGTTCGGGGGGGCCTAAGACCCAGTACTTC.

The rearrangement joins TRBV28 to TRBJ2-2; the D is unclear. Germline lookup yields CDR1 MDHEN and CDR2 SYDVKM. The CDR3 consists of 14 residues. V lost 6 bases and J lost 3, with 11 bases in between. The CDR3 reads CASRRVLYTGELFF. DNA for the CDR3: TGTGCCAGCAGAAGGGTATTGTACACCGGGGAGCTGTTTTTT.

This clone was observed a single time. This rearrangement joins TRBV14 to TRBJ2-1, with 7 bases matching TRBD1. Germline V gene data show CDR1 as SGHDN and CDR2 as FVKESK. The CDR3 extends over 17 amino acids. V was clipped by 4 bases and J by 0 bases; unmatched bases: 9. The DNA of the CDR3 is TGTGCCAGCAGCCCCTTTAGACAGGGAAGCTCCTACAATGAGCAGTTCTTC. This gives the protein CASSPFRQGSSYNEQFF.

This clone showed up just a few times. This chain connects TRBV5-1 to TRBJ1-2; D call uncertain. The CDR3 length is 16 residues. V gave up 0 bases and J gave up 1 base, with 13 bases separating them. Germline lookup yields CDR1 SGHRS and CDR2 YFSETQ. The CDR3 loop reads CASSLVETGFNYGYTF. Written as DNA, the CDR3 is TGCGCCAGCAGCTTGGTCGAGACGGGTTTTAACTATGGCTACACCTTC.

The rearrangement links TRBV10-3 to TRBJ1-2, with 10 bases aligning to TRBD1. This CDR3 spans 13 amino acids. Per the germline V gene, CDR1 is ENHRY and CDR2 is SYGVKD. The ends lost 5 bases at V and 6 bases at J; junction bases unmatched: 3. The CDR3 DNA reads TGTGCCATCAGTCCGACAGGGGGCGATGGCTACACCTTC. Its translation is CAISPTGGDGYTF.

The chain carries TRBV23-1 and TRBJ1-1, with D unresolved. TRBV23-1 is sorted into the ORF group, with uncertain function. V was cut by 7 bases and J by 4 bases, with 10 bases left in between. This CDR3 is built from 12 residues. The CDR3 region has the DNA TGCGCCAGCACTTTAGAGACCACTGAAGCTTTCTTT. Translation: CASTLETTEAFF.

The V call is TRBV7-2, the J call TRBJ2-2; 9 nucleotides line up with TRBD1. The CDR3 totals 13 residues. CDR1 is SGHTA and CDR2 is FQGNSA in the germline V gene. The V segment lost 8 bases and the J segment 5 bases; nucleotides outside the gene matches: 3. CDR3 DNA: TGTGCCAGCCGGACAGGGGTTACCGGGGAGCTGTTTTTT. Translating gives CASRTGVTGELFF.

This clone is labeled large (0.1 to 1%). The chain uses TRBV18 and TRBJ1-1; a weak D match, TRBD1 (6 bases). The CDR3 is made up of 15 amino acids. Trimming left V 1 base short and J 3 bases short, with 12 bases between. Germline CDR1 is KGHSH and CDR2 is LQKENI. CDR3 in DNA: TGTGCCAGCTCACCACTCGTAGGGGGGGACACTGAAGCTTTCTTT. Amino acid sequence: CASSPLVGGDTEAFF.

This chain connects TRBV18 to TRBJ2-2; D unresolved. The V gene lost 6 bases and the J gene lost 6 bases, with 8 bases spanning the gap. This CDR3 has 12 amino acids. Germline V gene lookup returns CDR1 KGHSH and CDR2 LQKENI. CDR3 amino acids: CASSRSAGELFF. The CDR3 DNA reads as TGTGCCAGCTCCCGATCGGCCGGGGAGCTGTTTTTT. Variable domain in full (rest from reference TRBV18 and TRBJ2-2): NAGVMQNPRHLVRRRGQEARLRCSPMKGHSHVYWYRQLPEEGLKFMVYLQKENIIDESGMPKERFSAEFPKEGPSILRIQQVVRGDSAAYFCASSRSAGELFFGEGSRLTVL.

This chain's CDR3 is CASSLRTKPNQPQHF. Here the CDR3 DNA reads TGTGCCAGCAGTTTGCGTACTAAGCCCAATCAGCCCCAGCATTTT. The V call is TRBV27, the J call TRBJ1-5; D remains unclear. CDR3 length: 15 amino acids. The V gene's germline CDR1 is MNHEY and CDR2 SMNVEV (reference sequence). Deletions cut 3 bases from V and 3 bases from J, with 12 bases between.

The chain couples TRBV16 to TRBJ1-2; D ambiguous. The germline V gene has CDR1 KGHSY and CDR2 FQNENV. V lost 2 bases and J 8 bases, leaving 15 bases between the germline ends. The CDR3 totals 14 residues. The CDR3, as DNA: TGTGCCAGCAGCCAACTAGGACCAGGTCGAGGCTACACCTTC. Translating gives CASSQLGPGRGYTF.